Listed here are 9 T cell receptor beta chains from one sample, sequenced in a study of T cells in localized non-small cell lung cancer. Repertoires were generated with immunoSEQ multiplex PCR, while TCRdb's copy carries only in-frame clones and drops some. The data show about 130,000 clones, roughly 90% seen once. Sequencing was performed on peripheral blood, taken before any cancer treatment. These receptors were taken from a female donor older than 55 with stage I lung adenocarcinoma.

The sample holds a few counts of this clone. The J gene is TRBJ2-2, the V gene TRBV6-1; a weak D match, TRBD1 (6 bases). This CDR3 is built from 14 residues. Trimming shortened V by 4 bases and J by 5 bases, and 11 bases separated the two germline ends. Per the germline V gene, CDR1 is MNHNS and CDR2 is SASEGT. The CDR3 is CASSGRTETGELFF. CDR3 coding DNA: TGTGCCAGCAGTGGCAGGACAGAAACCGGGGAGCTGTTTTTT.

The CDR3 nucleotides read TGTGCCAGCAGTGCGCTAAACTCTGGAAACACCATATATTTT. This gives the protein CASSALNSGNTIYF. The J gene is TRBJ1-3, the V gene TRBV2; the D is unclear. Deletions cut 4 bases from V and 0 bases from J, with 7 bases between. The V gene's germline CDR1 is SNHLY and CDR2 FYNNEI. This CDR3 region has 14 residues. The full variable domain, completed using reference TRBV2 and TRBJ1-3, is EPEVTQTPSHQVTQMGQEVILRCVPISNHLYFYWYRQILGQKVEFLVSFYNNEISEKSEIFDDQFSVERPDGSNFTLKIRSTKLEDSAMYFCASSALNSGNTIYFGEGSWLTVV.

This clone was recorded once. The chain employs TRBV29-1 and TRBJ2-7; D ambiguous. CDR1 and CDR2 (germline): SQVTM, ANQGSEA. The V end lost 5 bases, the J end lost 2 bases, and 13 bases lay between the germline ends. The length of the CDR3 is 13 residues. The CDR3 reads CSVLDLSPYEQYF. The CDR3 DNA reads TGCAGCGTTTTGGACCTGAGCCCCTACGAGCAGTACTTC.

The genes are TRBV27 and TRBJ1-5, with 11 positions matching TRBD1. J lost 6 bases, V lost 8 bases, and 6 bases had no gene match. The CDR3 spans 14 residues. Germline V gene sequence: CDR1 MNHEY, CDR2 SMNVEV (reference sequence). This chain's CDR3 is CASQDRGRTQPQHF. CDR3 nucleotide sequence: TGTGCCAGCCAGGACAGGGGGCGTACTCAGCCCCAGCATTTT.

The chain is built from TRBV12-5 and TRBJ2-7, with 7 bases matching TRBD1. V gave up 0 bases and J gave up 5 bases; unmatched junction bases: 7. Germline V gene lookup returns CDR1 LGHNT and CDR2 FRNRAP. CDR3 size: 15 residues. The CDR3 DNA reads as TGTGCTAGTGGTTTGGTGAGACAGGGTGGCCACGAGCAGTACTTC. Protein sequence: CASGLVRQGGHEQYF. Drawing the rest from reference TRBV12-5 and TRBJ2-7, the complete variable domain is DARVTQTPRHKVTEMGQEVTMRCQPILGHNTVFWYRQTMMQGLELLAYFRNRAPLDDSGMPKDRFSAEMPDATLATLKIQPSEPRDSAVYFCASGLVRQGGHEQYFGPGTRLTVT.

The CDR3 nucleotides are TGTGCCAGCAATGGGGGCACAGATACGCAGTATTTT. Translation gives CASNGGTDTQYF. The V and J genes are TRBV9 and TRBJ2-3; D is ambiguous. V shed 6 bases and J shed 1 base, with 6 bases lying between them. Germline V gives CDR1 SGDLS, CDR2 YYNGEE. The CDR3 loop spans 12 amino acids.

A single count supports this clone. This rearrangement joins TRBV5-8 to TRBJ2-5; TRBD1 matches 10 bases. Germline trimming cut 5 bases from V and 4 bases from J; bases unmatched to any gene: 2. Germline V gene sequence: CDR1 SGHTS, CDR2 YDEGEE. The CDR3 runs 13 residues. CDR3 DNA sequence: TGTGCCAGCAGGGGACAGGGGATAGAGACCCAGTACTTC. As protein: CASRGQGIETQYF.

This chain connects TRBV28 to TRBJ2-3, with TRBD2 matching over 11 bases. J lost 2 bases, V lost 4 bases, and 8 bases had no gene match. The CDR3 is made up of 17 amino acids. CDR1 and CDR2 from the germline V gene are MDHEN and SYDVKM. In nucleotides, the CDR3 is TGTGCCAGCAGTTGGGGGACTAGCGGACTACCCACAGATACGCAGTATTTT. Encoded protein: CASSWGTSGLPTDTQYF. The variable domain in full, with the rest retrieved from reference TRBV28 and TRBJ2-3, is DVKVTQSSRYLVKRTGEKVFLECVQDMDHENMFWYRQDPGLGLRLIYFSYDVKMKEKGDIPEGYSVSREKKERFSLILESASTNQTSMYLCASSWGTSGLPTDTQYFGPGTRLTVL.

The V call is TRBV10-3, the J call TRBJ2-3; no firm D call. The germline gives CDR1 ENHRY, CDR2 SYGVKD. The CDR3 consists of 11 residues. The V end was cut by 6 bases, the J end by 0 bases, with 1 base between. Here the CDR3 reads CAIRSTDTQYF. CDR3 nucleotides: TGTGCCATCAGGAGCACAGATACGCAGTATTTT.